This T cell receptor beta chain originates from a study of blood T cell repertoires in COVID-19. Study in general: Whether acute or convalescent, the COVID-19 samples came from the United States, Italy and Spain. T cells, B-cell-depleted T cells, or PBMCs provided the cDNA or gDNA that served as material.

Study processing details: Amplifying reference gene primers gave estimates of nucleated cell counts. Repertoires were generated with immunoSEQ multiplex PCR, while TCRdb's copy carries only in-frame clones and drops some. V and J calls plus clone size are reproduced from that table; the DNA served to infer D and trimming. This table has some 68,000 clones, 70% to 90% appearing once. The V gene lost 4 bases and the J gene lost 6 bases, with 13 bases spanning the gap. From germline, CDR1 is SEHNR and CDR2 FQNEAQ (reference sequence). This CDR3 region has 14 residues. In Seattle, patients joined the study during active infection and were tracked longitudinally.

Sequencing was done on a sample of peripheral blood. This chain joins TRBV7-9 and TRBJ2-4, with D perhaps TRBD2 (6 bases). The receptor comes from a woman between 50 and 59 years old with COVID-19, enrolled during active disease. CDR3 in DNA: TGTGCCAGCAGCTCCACCGGGGGAGCAAACATTCAGTACTTC. Its protein product is CASSSTGGANIQYF. The full variable domain, its missing parts supplied by reference TRBV7-9 and TRBJ2-4, is DTGVSQNPRHKITKRGQNVTFRCDPISEHNRLYWYRQTLGQGPEFLTYFQNEAQLEKSRLLSDRFSAERPKGSFSTLEIQRTEQGDSAMYLCASSSTGGANIQYFGAGTRLSVL.